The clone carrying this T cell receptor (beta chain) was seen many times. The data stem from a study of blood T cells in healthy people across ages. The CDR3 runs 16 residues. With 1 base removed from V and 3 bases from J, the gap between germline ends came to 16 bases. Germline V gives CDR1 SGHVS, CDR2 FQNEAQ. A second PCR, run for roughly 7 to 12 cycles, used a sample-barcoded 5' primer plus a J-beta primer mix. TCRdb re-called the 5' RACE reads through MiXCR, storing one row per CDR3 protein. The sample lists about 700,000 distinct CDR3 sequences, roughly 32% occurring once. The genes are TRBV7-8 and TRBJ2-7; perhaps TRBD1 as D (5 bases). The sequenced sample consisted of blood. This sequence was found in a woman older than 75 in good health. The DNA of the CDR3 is TGTGCCAGCAGCTTAGAGGGCAGGGCGTCCTTCTACGAGCAGTACTTC. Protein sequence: CASSLEGRASFYEQYF.